Listed here are 20 T cell receptor beta chains from one sample, sequenced in a study of shared clonotypes between healthy human individuals. Profiling relied on immunoSEQ multiplex PCR, and the TCRdb table lists in-frame clones only, not all of them. The data hold fewer than 700,000 clones, with around 78% observed a single time. Source material: PBMCs. The receptors shown here come from a woman aged 40 to 50 in good health. Some clones in this sample may be carry-over from other donors' samples.

This CDR3 reads CACKRQGANSPLHF. CDR3 nucleotide sequence: TGTGCCTGCAAGAGGCAGGGAGCTAATTCACCCCTCCACTTT. The V and J genes are TRBV30 and TRBJ1-6; D is perhaps TRBD1 (5 bases). V shed 6 bases and J shed 6 bases, with 15 bases lying between them. The CDR3 runs 14 residues. Looked up from germline, CDR1 is GTSNPN and CDR2 is SVGIG (reference sequence).

This chain uses TRBV30 with TRBJ1-3; D is unclear. Trimming took off 2 bases at V and 0 bases at J, with 5 bases between the two ends. Germline CDR1 and CDR2: GTSNPN and SVGIG (reference sequence). The CDR3 has 13 amino acids. This CDR3 is CAWSMSSGNTIYF. CDR3 sequence (DNA): TGTGCCTGGAGTATGAGCTCTGGAAACACCATATATTTT.

The chain carries TRBV11-2 and TRBJ2-3, with 10 bases lining up with TRBD2. Germline values: CDR1 SGHAT, CDR2 FQNNGV. The CDR3 length is 17 residues. The V gene end was trimmed by 2 bases and the J gene end by 8 bases; junction bases not matched to a gene: 13. The CDR3 DNA reads TGTGCCAGCAGCTTATGGGGGCTAGCGGGAGTGGAGGGTACGCAGTATTTT. Translated, it gives CASSLWGLAGVEGTQYF.

The V and J genes are TRBV18 and TRBJ2-2; no clear D gene. Germline V CDR1 and CDR2: KGHSH, LQKENI. The CDR3 extends over 14 amino acids. Trimming stripped 6 bases from V and 4 bases from J, with 12 bases between. CDR3 region: CASSEGRRTGELFF. The CDR3 bases are TGTGCCAGCTCGGAAGGACGGCGCACCGGGGAGCTGTTTTTT. The whole variable domain, filled in from reference TRBV18 and TRBJ2-2, reads NAGVMQNPRHLVRRRGQEARLRCSPMKGHSHVYWYRQLPEEGLKFMVYLQKENIIDESGMPKERFSAEFPKEGPSILRIQQVVRGDSAAYFCASSEGRRTGELFFGEGSRLTVL.

This chain joins TRBV2 and TRBJ2-1; TRBD2 matches 7 bases. After removal of 4 bases from V and 4 bases from J, the junction contained 1 base not matched to a gene. Per the germline V gene, CDR1 is SNHLY and CDR2 is FYNNEI. This CDR3 spans 13 amino acids. CDR3 residues: CASSGGGYNEQFF. The CDR3, as DNA: TGTGCCAGCAGTGGGGGGGGTTACAATGAGCAGTTCTTC.

V gene TRBV5-8 combines with J gene TRBJ1-4, with D unresolved. The CDR3 is 14 amino acids. V was pared by 4 bases and J by 3 bases, with 10 bases between. CDR1 is SGHTS and CDR2 is YDEGEE in the germline V gene. CDR3 residues: CASSRTQSNEKLFF. CDR3 DNA: TGTGCCAGCAGCCGGACTCAATCTAATGAAAAACTGTTTTTT.

The chain recombines TRBV9 with TRBJ2-2, with D possibly TRBD1 on 5 matching bases. The CDR3 has 14 residues. V lost 4 bases and J lost 4, with 11 bases in between. CDR1 and CDR2 (germline): SGDLS, YYNGEE. The CDR3 sequence: CASSTGRVTGELFF. The CDR3 DNA reads as TGTGCCAGCAGCACAGGCCGCGTCACCGGGGAGCTGTTTTTT.

Here the CDR3 DNA reads TGTGCCAGCAGCTTCATCTCGCGGAGGGGCGGCTACGAGCAGTACTTC. Translation: CASSFISRRGGYEQYF. The chain employs TRBV7-9 and TRBJ2-7; TRBD2 might be the D (6 bases). Germline CDR1 reads SEHNR; CDR2 reads FQNEAQ (reference sequence). The CDR3 is made up of 16 amino acids. V was cut by 3 bases and J by 3 bases, with 18 bases left in between.

In its sample, this clone was seen once. The V gene is TRBV2, the J gene TRBJ2-5; 9 bases agree with TRBD1. J gave up 2 bases and V 0 bases, and 1 base lay outside the gene matches. Germline V gene lookup returns CDR1 SNHLY and CDR2 FYNNEI. This CDR3 contains 15 residues. CDR3 sequence (DNA): TGTGCCAGCAGTGAAGCCGGGACAGGGCAAGAGACCCAGTACTTC. This sequence encodes CASSEAGTGQETQYF.

This chain links TRBV28 with TRBJ1-1, with no clear D. This CDR3 has 13 residues. Trimming cost V 6 bases and J 2 bases, with 10 bases left between them. The germline gives CDR1 MDHEN, CDR2 SYDVKM. The CDR3 bases are TGTGCCAGCAGAATAATAGAAAACACTGAAGCTTTCTTT. Its protein is CASRIIENTEAFF.

This clone showed up just once. This chain links TRBV5-4 with TRBJ2-5; the D gene is possibly TRBD2 (6 bases). This CDR3 comprises 13 residues. V dropped 4 bases and J dropped 5 bases, with 12 bases sitting between them. CDR1 and CDR2 from the germline V gene are SGHNT and YYREEE (reference sequence). CDR3 DNA sequence: TGTGCCAGCAGCCCAATTGGAGGGGAGACCCAGTACTTC. Translated: CASSPIGGETQYF.

The chain combines TRBV6-6 with TRBJ1-2; D may be TRBD1 (6 bases). From germline, CDR1 is MNHNY and CDR2 SVGAGI (reference sequence). The V gene lost 2 bases and the J gene lost 5 bases, with 18 bases spanning the gap. CDR3 size: 16 residues. DNA of the CDR3: TGTGCCAGCAGTTACCCACGGGACACGGGGGGTTATGGCTACACCTTC. Translating it yields CASSYPRDTGGYGYTF.

The J gene is TRBJ2-2, the V gene TRBV7-9; TRBD2 might be the D (6 bases). There are 16 residues in the CDR3. V lost 6 bases and J 6 bases, leaving 20 bases between the germline ends. Germline V gene sequence: CDR1 SEHNR, CDR2 FQNEAQ (reference sequence). DNA of the CDR3: TGTGCCAGCAGACAGGTTCGGGGGAGGTCGTCCGGGGAGCTGTTTTTT. Protein: CASRQVRGRSSGELFF.

This clone appeared once. The chain has TRBV27 and TRBJ2-5, with 7 bases lining up with TRBD2. The V segment lost 5 bases and the J segment 4 bases; nucleotides outside the gene matches: 13. The length of the CDR3 is 16 residues. The germline V gene encodes CDR1 MNHEY and CDR2 SMNVEV (reference sequence). CDR3 sequence: CASSRVGEGGRETQYF. The CDR3 nucleotides are TGTGCCAGCAGTAGAGTCGGGGAGGGCGGCCGAGAGACCCAGTACTTC.

The chain couples TRBV5-4 to TRBJ2-1, with D possibly matching TRBD1 (6 bases). Trimming removed 4 bases from V and 2 bases from J, with 16 bases in between. Germline V gene data show CDR1 as SGHNT and CDR2 as YYREEE (reference sequence). This CDR3 contains 16 residues. CDR3 region: CASSPPGDLAYNEQFF. CDR3 coding DNA: TGTGCCAGCAGCCCCCCAGGGGACCTGGCCTACAATGAGCAGTTCTTC.

With regard to this clone: Since a much larger clone is just one base distant, this may be a read error. CDR3: CGVDAGKYYGYTF. The CDR3 DNA reads TGCGGCGTTGACGCAGGGAAGTACTATGGCTACACCTTC. This chain uses TRBV29-1 with TRBJ1-2, with a tentative D call TRBD1 (5 bases). Germline V CDR1 and CDR2: SQVTM, ANQGSEA. The CDR3 sequence is 13 residues long.

Only a few counts were recorded for this clone. This rearrangement joins TRBV2 to TRBJ2-2; D may be TRBD1 or TRBD2 (5 bases each). Between the trimmed V and J ends, which lost 7 bases and 1 base, there was a span of 10 bases. This CDR3 spans 14 amino acids. The germline V gene encodes CDR1 SNHLY and CDR2 FYNNEI. The CDR3 region is CASTGDQNTGELFF. CDR3 DNA sequence: TGTGCCAGCACCGGGGACCAGAACACCGGGGAGCTGTTTTTT.

This chain uses TRBV10-3 with TRBJ2-7; tentatively, D is TRBD2 (7 bases). V was pared by 11 bases and J by 3 bases, with 17 bases between. The CDR3 has 13 residues. Germline V CDR1 and CDR2: ENHRY, SYGVKD. The DNA of the CDR3 is TGTGCCGCCGGGGGGCAGGGCCACTACGAGCAGTACTTC. It codes for CAAGGQGHYEQYF.

J is TRBJ2-2 and V is TRBV27; D might be TRBD2 (5 bases). Trimming left V 3 bases short and J 5 bases short, with 13 bases between. This CDR3 has 15 residues. Germline V gene data show CDR1 as MNHEY and CDR2 as SMNVEV (reference sequence). As DNA, the CDR3 is TGTGCCAGCAGTTTGTGGAGCGGAGAGACCGGGGAGCTGTTTTTT. It encodes CASSLWSGETGELFF.

V gene TRBV28 combines with J gene TRBJ1-2, with D hard to call. The ends were cut back, 5 bases at V and 6 bases at J, with 7 bases in the middle. CDR3 size: 11 residues. Germline CDR1 MDHEN, CDR2 SYDVKM. CDR3 in amino acids: CASSAPDGYTF. CDR3 nucleotides: TGTGCCAGCAGTGCCCCGGATGGCTACACCTTC.